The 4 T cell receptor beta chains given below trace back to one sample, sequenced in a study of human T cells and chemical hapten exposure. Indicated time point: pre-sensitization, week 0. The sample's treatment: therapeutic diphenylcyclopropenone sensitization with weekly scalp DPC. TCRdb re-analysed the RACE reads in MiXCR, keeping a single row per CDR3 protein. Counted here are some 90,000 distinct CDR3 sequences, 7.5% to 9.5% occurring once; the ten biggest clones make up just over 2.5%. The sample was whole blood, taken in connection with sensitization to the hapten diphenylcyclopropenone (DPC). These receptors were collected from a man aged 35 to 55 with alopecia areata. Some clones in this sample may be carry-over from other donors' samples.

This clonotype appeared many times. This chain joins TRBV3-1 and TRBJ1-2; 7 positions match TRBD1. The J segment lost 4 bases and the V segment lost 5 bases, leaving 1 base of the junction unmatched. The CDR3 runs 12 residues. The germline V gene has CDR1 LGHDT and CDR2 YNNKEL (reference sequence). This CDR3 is CASSWDSYGYTF. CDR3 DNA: TGTGCCAGCAGCTGGGACAGCTATGGCTACACCTTC.

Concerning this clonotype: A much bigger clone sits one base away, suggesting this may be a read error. This chain's CDR3 is CTSSLKAGSEQYF. CDR3 nucleotides: TGTACCAGCAGCCTGAAGGCGGGAAGCGAGCAGTACTTC. V and J are TRBV7-2 and TRBJ2-7, with D possibly TRBD2 on 6 matching bases. This CDR3 comprises 13 residues. The V gene's germline CDR1 is SGHTA and CDR2 FQGNSA. Trimming took off 5 bases at V and 6 bases at J, with 14 bases between the two ends.

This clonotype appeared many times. The CDR3 sequence: CASSQDWTSGVLTDTQYF. The CDR3 bases are TGCGCCAGCAGCCAAGATTGGACTAGCGGGGTTCTAACAGATACGCAGTATTTT. V and J are TRBV4-3 and TRBJ2-3, with 12 bases fitting TRBD2. Germline CDR1 and CDR2: LGHNA and YSLEER. The CDR3 is 18 residues long. The V gene end was trimmed by 0 bases and the J gene end by 3 bases; junction bases not matched to a gene: 7.

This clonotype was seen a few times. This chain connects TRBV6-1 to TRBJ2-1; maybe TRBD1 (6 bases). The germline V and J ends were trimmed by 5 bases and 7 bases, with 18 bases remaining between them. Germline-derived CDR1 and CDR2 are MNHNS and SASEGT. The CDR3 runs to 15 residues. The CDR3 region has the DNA TGTGCCAGCAGTCACTCAGGGGTCGGTTGGAATGAGCAGTTCTTC. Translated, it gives CASSHSGVGWNEQFF.